The 27 T cell receptor beta chains below were found in one sample sequenced in a study of cytomegalovirus exposure and HLA in healthy donors. It was with 60 Vbeta and 13 Jbeta primers that the PCR ran. Some clones are missing from TCRdb's copy, which holds only in-frame ones; the method was immunoSEQ multiplex PCR. In the table there are about 190,000 clones, more than 75% of which are singletons. The sequencing input was PBMCs. The receptors originated from a woman aged 45-65 years in good health and CMV-seronegative.

In this sample, this clone turned up once. The chain has TRBV18 and TRBJ2-2, with 10 positions matching TRBD2. Germline lookup yields CDR1 KGHSH and CDR2 LQKENI. Trimming took 3 bases from V and 7 from J; bases not matched to a gene: 5. CDR3 length: 15 amino acids. The CDR3 nucleotides are TGTGCCAGCTCACCTTGGCTAGCGGGAGTCGGGGAGCTGTTTTTT. Encoded protein: CASSPWLAGVGELFF.

This sequence joins TRBV6-5 and TRBJ1-3; D possibly corresponds to TRBD1 (6 bases). V lost 7 bases to trimming and J lost 0 bases, with 7 bases between them. Germline V gives CDR1 MNHEY, CDR2 SVGAGI. The CDR3 runs to 13 residues. This CDR3 reads CASKTGSGNTIYF. The CDR3 DNA is TGTGCCAGCAAGACAGGCTCTGGAAACACCATATATTTT.

This chain uses TRBV5-4 with TRBJ2-2, with D possibly being TRBD1 (5 bases). Germline V CDR1 and CDR2: SGHNT, YYREEE (reference sequence). The CDR3 extends over 15 amino acids. The V end was cut by 2 bases, the J end by 4 bases, with 12 bases between. For the CDR3, the DNA is TGTGCCAGCAGCTTATTCACGACAGTCACCGGGGAGCTGTTTTTT. Translation: CASSLFTTVTGELFF.

The chain is built from TRBV5-1 and TRBJ1-1; D is possibly TRBD1 (6 bases). The CDR3 is made up of 14 amino acids. Germline loops: CDR1 SGHRS, CDR2 YFSETQ. Trimming took 1 base from V and 1 from J, leaving 8 bases between them. The CDR3 DNA reads TGCGCCAGCAGCTTGCTGGGGGCGAACACTGAAGCTTTCTTT. It encodes CASSLLGANTEAFF. The full variable domain, completed using reference TRBV5-1 and TRBJ1-1, is KAGVTQTPRYLIKTRGQQVTLSCSPISGHRSVSWYQQTPGQGLQFLFEYFSETQRNKGNFPGRFSGRQFSNSRSEMNVSTLELGDSALYLCASSLLGANTEAFFGQGTRLTVV.

V usage is TRBV7-3 and J usage is TRBJ2-7; tentative D call: TRBD2 (5 bases). The germline V gene encodes CDR1 SGHTA and CDR2 FQGTGA. The CDR3 covers 13 residues. Trimming left V 0 bases short and J 5 bases short, with 8 bases between. CDR3 coding DNA: TGTGCCAGCAGCTTAACCGAGGGTAACGAGCAGTACTTC. Protein sequence: CASSLTEGNEQYF.

This clone was observed a few times. V usage is TRBV19 and J usage is TRBJ1-1; D gene unclear. The CDR3 length is 14 residues. The germline CDR1 and CDR2 sequences are LNHDA and SQIVND (reference sequence). With 5 bases removed from V and 6 bases from J, the gap between germline ends came to 16 bases. The CDR3 region is CASSPSYRGSEAFF. DNA of the CDR3: TGTGCCAGTAGTCCGTCCTACCGGGGTTCTGAAGCTTTCTTT.

The chain employs TRBV11-1 and TRBJ2-5; TRBD2 aligns across 14 bases. CDR3 size: 19 residues. Trimming cost V 6 bases and J 0 bases; bases outside gene matches: 12. Germline V CDR1 and CDR2: SGHAT, FQDESV (reference sequence). The CDR3 reads CASSHSPGLAGVYQETQYF. The CDR3 nucleotides are TGTGCCAGCAGTCACTCCCCGGGACTAGCGGGGGTCTACCAAGAGACCCAGTACTTC.

The CDR3 is CASSLVSGGVSTDTQYF. DNA for the CDR3: TGTGCCAGCAGCTTGGTTAGCGGGGGGGTTAGCACAGATACGCAGTATTTT. The chain uses TRBV7-2 and TRBJ2-3; 11 nucleotides line up with TRBD2. The CDR3 runs to 17 residues. Per germline, CDR1 SGHTA and CDR2 FQGNSA. After removal of 3 bases from V and 0 bases from J, the junction contained 5 bases not matched to a gene.

The chain employs TRBV5-1 and TRBJ2-2, with D maybe TRBD1 (6 bases). CDR1 and CDR2 from the germline V gene are SGHRS and YFSETQ. V lost 4 bases to trimming and J lost 0 bases, with 10 bases between them. The CDR3 contains 15 residues. In DNA, the CDR3 is TGCGCCAGCAGCCAAAGGACAGCGAACACCGGGGAGCTGTTTTTT. Translated, it gives CASSQRTANTGELFF. Drawing the rest from reference TRBV5-1 and TRBJ2-2, the complete variable domain is KAGVTQTPRYLIKTRGQQVTLSCSPISGHRSVSWYQQTPGQGLQFLFEYFSETQRNKGNFPGRFSGRQFSNSRSEMNVSTLELGDSALYLCASSQRTANTGELFFGEGSRLTVL.

The chain is built from TRBV7-2 and TRBJ1-5; unclear D gene. Trimming cost V 0 bases and J 2 bases, with 8 bases left between them. The CDR3 has 15 amino acids. Germline CDR1 SGHTA, CDR2 FQGNSA. CDR3 residues: CASSLAAGGNQPQHF. The CDR3, as DNA: TGTGCCAGCAGCTTAGCGGCAGGTGGCAATCAGCCCCAGCATTTT.

This sequence joins TRBV10-2 and TRBJ2-3; TRBD2 matches at 7 bases. Germline CDR1 is WSHSY and CDR2 is SAAADI. The CDR3 is 16 amino acids. V shed 2 bases and J 3 bases; nucleotides not matched to a gene: 8. CDR3 residues: CASSEPRGTTTDTQYF. The CDR3 bases are TGCGCCAGCAGTGAGCCTCGAGGGACTACGACAGATACGCAGTATTTT.

This chain uses TRBV9 with TRBJ2-5; maybe TRBD2 (5 bases). The CDR3 runs 14 residues. Between the trimmed V and J ends, which lost 3 bases and 5 bases, there was a span of 14 bases. Germline values: CDR1 SGDLS, CDR2 YYNGEE. As DNA, the CDR3 is TGTGCCAGCAGCGCCCTACTAGTCTCTGAGACCCAGTACTTC. Translated, it gives CASSALLVSETQYF.

The chain carries TRBV7-8 and TRBJ2-2; 8 bases line up with TRBD1. Germline CDR1 and CDR2: SGHVS and FQNEAQ. The ends lost 2 bases at V and 4 bases at J; junction bases unmatched: 6. This CDR3 has 16 residues. This CDR3 is CASSLLGQGGTGELFF. The CDR3 bases are TGTGCCAGCAGCTTATTAGGACAGGGAGGCACCGGGGAGCTGTTTTTT.

The chain combines TRBV7-2 with TRBJ1-1, with D perhaps TRBD1 (6 bases). This CDR3 spans 14 amino acids. The germline V and J ends were trimmed by 5 bases and 1 base, with 11 bases remaining between them. Germline CDR1 reads SGHTA; CDR2 reads FQGNSA. The DNA for the CDR3 is TGTGCCAGCAGCCGACAGACAGGGAACACTGAAGCTTTCTTT. As protein: CASSRQTGNTEAFF.

The chain employs TRBV7-9 and TRBJ1-3; TRBD1 is a possible D gene (6 bases). V lost 4 bases and J lost 0, with 7 bases in between. CDR1 is SEHNR and CDR2 is FQNEAQ in the germline V gene (reference sequence). This CDR3 contains 14 residues. In DNA, the CDR3 is TGTGCCAGCAGCTGGACAGACTCTGGAAACACCATATATTTT. Translating it yields CASSWTDSGNTIYF. The full variable domain, with the rest looked up from reference TRBV7-9 and TRBJ1-3, is DTGVSQNPRHKITKRGQNVTFRCDPISEHNRLYWYRQTLGQGPEFLTYFQNEAQLEKSRLLSDRFSAERPKGSFSTLEIQRTEQGDSAMYLCASSWTDSGNTIYFGEGSWLTVV.

The chain couples TRBV7-2 to TRBJ2-2, with 7 bases lining up with TRBD2. Trimming took 6 bases from V and 1 from J; bases not matched to a gene: 8. Germline V gene sequence: CDR1 SGHTA, CDR2 FQGNSA. There are 16 residues in the CDR3. CDR3: CASRVGGGGNTGELFF. CDR3 nucleotides: TGTGCCAGCAGGGTCGGCGGCGGGGGGAACACCGGGGAGCTGTTTTTT.

V usage is TRBV4-3 and J usage is TRBJ1-6; no definite D call. CDR1 and CDR2 from the germline V gene are LGHNA and YSLEER. The CDR3 covers 15 residues. Trimming cost V 1 base and J 4 bases, with 8 bases left between them. The CDR3 region is CASSQVRGYNSPLHF. DNA of the CDR3: TGCGCCAGCAGCCAAGTCCGGGGTTATAATTCACCCCTCCACTTT.

The chain carries TRBV6-5 and TRBJ2-7; D possibly corresponds to TRBD2 (6 bases). The germline gives CDR1 MNHEY, CDR2 SVGAGI. The CDR3 consists of 12 residues. Trimming removed 6 bases at V and 0 bases at J, with 6 bases between. In DNA, the CDR3 is TGTGCCAGCAGGGGGGGCTCCTACGAGCAGTACTTC. This codes for CASRGGSYEQYF.

The genes are TRBV7-9 and TRBJ2-1, with 9 bases fitting TRBD2. This CDR3 has 15 amino acids. V lost 5 bases, J lost 4 bases, and 6 bases stayed unmatched. Germline CDR1 SEHNR, CDR2 FQNEAQ (reference sequence). CDR3 in DNA: TGTGCCAGCAGCCAAGCGGGGGGCGGGTACAATGAGCAGTTCTTC. Residues: CASSQAGGGYNEQFF.

The rearrangement links TRBV7-3 to TRBJ2-1; possibly TRBD2 for D (7 bases). CDR3 length: 18 residues. The germline gives CDR1 SGHTA, CDR2 FQGTGA. V was pared by 5 bases and J by 8 bases, with 28 bases between. In DNA, the CDR3 is TGTGCCAGCAGCCAAGAGGACCGTGTGGCGGGGGCCTCCCATGAGCAGTTCTTC. Its translation is CASSQEDRVAGASHEQFF.

J is TRBJ2-2 and V is TRBV6-6; D is perhaps TRBD2 (6 bases). Trimming stripped 4 bases from V and 0 bases from J, with 9 bases between. Germline assignment: CDR1 MNHNY and CDR2 SVGAGI (reference sequence). The CDR3 has 15 amino acids. The CDR3 loop is CASSFSGANTGELFF. The CDR3 bases are TGTGCCAGCAGTTTTAGCGGAGCGAACACCGGGGAGCTGTTTTTT.

The chain uses TRBV7-9 and TRBJ2-7; TRBD2 agrees at 8 bases. Germline V gene sequence: CDR1 SEHNR, CDR2 FQNEAQ (reference sequence). V dropped 0 bases and J dropped 3; count of bases not matched to a gene: 4. CDR3 length: 15 amino acids. The CDR3 here is CASSLASLAGYEQYF. In DNA, the CDR3 is TGTGCCAGCAGCTTAGCTTCGCTAGCGGGCTACGAGCAGTACTTC.

V is TRBV18 and J is TRBJ1-1; 12 bases agree with TRBD1. The V gene's germline CDR1 is KGHSH and CDR2 LQKENI. This CDR3 has 20 amino acids. Unmatched junction bases numbered 15, after V lost 4 bases and J lost 0 bases. The DNA for the CDR3 is TGTGCCAGCTCACGAACGGGGGGACAGGGGGCCGGTGGGCTGAACACTGAAGCTTTCTTT. It yields the protein CASSRTGGQGAGGLNTEAFF.

The CDR3 protein is CASSDREGRAEAFF. The CDR3 nucleotides read TGTGCCAGCAGCGACCGGGAGGGGAGGGCTGAAGCTTTCTTT. This rearrangement joins TRBV7-8 to TRBJ1-1; D might be TRBD1 (5 bases). Germline V lookup: CDR1 SGHVS, CDR2 FQNEAQ. There are 14 residues in the CDR3. Trimming left V 5 bases short and J 6 bases short, with 16 bases between.

The sample holds one count of this clone. The rearrangement links TRBV28 to TRBJ1-1; no definite D call. Germline V gene sequence: CDR1 MDHEN, CDR2 SYDVKM. V dropped 2 bases and J dropped 6 bases, with 7 bases sitting between them. CDR3 length: 12 amino acids. The CDR3 here is CASSLIPAEAFF. The CDR3 nucleotides are TGTGCCAGCAGTTTAATCCCGGCTGAAGCTTTCTTT.

The chain recombines TRBV2 with TRBJ2-6; 7 nucleotides agree with TRBD1. The CDR3 sequence is 15 residues long. V shed 8 bases and J 0 bases; nucleotides not matched to a gene: 4. Germline CDR1 reads SNHLY; CDR2 reads FYNNEI. The CDR3 loop is CASGTVSSGANVLTF. CDR3 DNA: TGTGCCAGCGGGACAGTAAGCTCTGGGGCCAACGTCCTGACTTTC.

This clone was observed a few times. The V gene is TRBV5-1, the J gene TRBJ2-1, with TRBD1 matching 7 bases. Germline CDR1 is SGHRS and CDR2 is YFSETQ. This CDR3 is built from 13 residues. The V and J ends lost 8 bases and 6 bases, in that order; junction bases with no gene match: 8. The CDR3 here is CASRQGGGNEQFF. As DNA, the CDR3 is TGCGCCAGTCGACAGGGCGGAGGCAATGAGCAGTTCTTC.